The clone carrying this T cell receptor (beta chain) was found a few times. The sample belongs to a study of blood T cell repertoires in COVID-19. Overall study context: The cDNA or gDNA used as material had been derived from T cells, B-cell-depleted T cells, or PBMCs.

TCRdb's copy holds only in-frame clones and misses some; the assay was immunoSEQ multiplex PCR. The top ten clones hold 10% of a sample with roughly 350,000 clones, approximately 87% of them seen once. The CDR3 covers 14 residues. Trimming removed 2 bases from V and 8 bases from J, with 16 bases in between. Germline lookup yields CDR1 SGHRS and CDR2 YFSETQ. It was during active infection that Seattle patients were enrolled and then longitudinally followed. The clonotype originates from a woman aged 25 to 45 with COVID-19, enrolled during active disease. The sequenced sample consisted of peripheral blood. This sequence joins TRBV5-1 and TRBJ1-2, with TRBD1 as a possible D gene (6 bases). CDR3 coding DNA: TGCGCCAGCAGCTTTAGCAGGGGATCTGGAGGCTACACCTTC. As protein: CASSFSRGSGGYTF. Drawing the rest from reference TRBV5-1 and TRBJ1-2, the complete variable domain is KAGVTQTPRYLIKTRGQQVTLSCSPISGHRSVSWYQQTPGQGLQFLFEYFSETQRNKGNFPGRFSGRQFSNSRSEMNVSTLELGDSALYLCASSFSRGSGGYTFGSGTRLTVV.